Listed below are T cell receptor beta chains from one sample, sequenced in a study of beta chain features in type 1 diabetes. Sequencing used immunoSEQ multiplex PCR; TCRdb keeps in-frame clones, though not all of them. The table shows approximately 400,000 clones, with roughly 15% occurring only once. The specimen sequenced was naive CD4+ T cells from blood. The origin of the receptors is a woman between 18 and 29 years old in good health. Both conserved end residues are part of each CDR3. The D gene is left open where the match is weak. Clone size is given for some rows only: seen once, a few or many times, or a class if the clone is expanded.

cdr3_aa: CASSPSGQGVEAFF
cdr3_nt: TGTGCCAGCAGCCCCTCCGGACAGGGCGTTGAAGCTTTCTTT
d_call: TRBD1
clone_size: .
cdr3_length: 14
v_call: TRBV7-3
j_call: TRBJ1-1

cdr3_aa: CSVLTGAEAFF
cdr3_nt: TGCAGCGTTCTGACAGGGGCTGAAGCTTTCTTT
d_call: TRBD1
clone_size: few
cdr3_length: 11
v_call: TRBV29-1
j_call: TRBJ1-1

cdr3_aa: CAWSGGTGGLSAEAFF
cdr3_nt: TGTGCCTGGAGTGGCGGGACAGGGGGCTTGTCTGCTGAAGCTTTCTTT
d_call: TRBD1
clone_size: .
cdr3_length: 16
v_call: TRBV30
j_call: TRBJ1-1

cdr3_aa: CASSQPGQGSTYEQYF
cdr3_nt: TGCGCCAGCAGCCAGCCGGGACAGGGGAGTACCTACGAGCAGTACTTC
d_call: TRBD1
clone_size: .
cdr3_length: 16
v_call: TRBV4-1
j_call: TRBJ2-7

cdr3_aa: CASSPSREQFF
cdr3_nt: TGTGCCAGCAGCCCTAGTCGGGAGCAGTTCTTC
d_call: .
clone_size: .
cdr3_length: 11
v_call: TRBV7-9
j_call: TRBJ2-1

cdr3_aa: CASSLETSGKIYEQYF
cdr3_nt: TGTGCCAGCAGCTTAGAAACTAGCGGAAAGATCTACGAGCAGTACTTC
d_call: TRBD2
clone_size: few
cdr3_length: 16
v_call: TRBV7-6
j_call: TRBJ2-7

cdr3_aa: CASSSDRGHLYNEQFF
cdr3_nt: TGTGCCAGCAGTTCGGACAGGGGGCATTTGTACAATGAGCAGTTCTTC
d_call: TRBD1
clone_size: few
cdr3_length: 16
v_call: TRBV27
j_call: TRBJ2-1

cdr3_aa: CAWSREAGTYNEQFF
cdr3_nt: TGTGCCTGGAGTCGAGAGGCGGGGACCTACAATGAGCAGTTCTTC
d_call: .
clone_size: .
cdr3_length: 15
v_call: TRBV30
j_call: TRBJ2-1

cdr3_aa: CASSEEVKGQQFF
cdr3_nt: TGTGCCAGCAGTGAAGAGGTCAAGGGACAACAGTTCTTC
d_call: .
clone_size: few
cdr3_length: 13
v_call: TRBV2
j_call: TRBJ2-1

cdr3_aa: CAWSVQGPQHF
cdr3_nt: TGTGCCTGGAGTGTACAGGGGCCCCAGCATTTT
d_call: .
clone_size: few
cdr3_length: 11
v_call: TRBV30
j_call: TRBJ1-5

cdr3_aa: CSAGTGGNYGYTF
cdr3_nt: TGCAGCGCTGGGACAGGGGGAAACTATGGCTACACCTTC
d_call: TRBD1
clone_size: few
cdr3_length: 13
v_call: TRBV29-1
j_call: TRBJ1-2

cdr3_aa: CASSAGHRGPFINYGYTF
cdr3_nt: TGTGCCAGCAGCGCAGGTCACAGGGGACCCTTCATTAACTATGGCTACACCTTC
d_call: TRBD1
clone_size: .
cdr3_length: 18
v_call: TRBV5-6
j_call: TRBJ1-2

cdr3_aa: CASSDRDYGYTF
cdr3_nt: TGTGCCAGCAGTGACCGAGACTATGGCTACACCTTC
d_call: .
clone_size: few
cdr3_length: 12
v_call: TRBV2
j_call: TRBJ1-2

cdr3_aa: CASITPGLAGGYNEQFF
cdr3_nt: TGTGCCAGTATTACTCCGGGACTAGCGGGAGGTTACAATGAGCAGTTCTTC
d_call: TRBD2
clone_size: few
cdr3_length: 17
v_call: TRBV28
j_call: TRBJ2-1

cdr3_aa: CASRTGTGGNQPQHF
cdr3_nt: TGTGCCAGCAGGACCGGGACAGGAGGTAATCAGCCCCAGCATTTT
d_call: TRBD1
clone_size: .
cdr3_length: 15
v_call: TRBV28
j_call: TRBJ1-5

cdr3_aa: CASGLTGFQNTEAFF
cdr3_nt: TGTGCCAGCGGACTGACAGGGTTTCAAAATACTGAAGCTTTCTTT
d_call: TRBD1
clone_size: few
cdr3_length: 15
v_call: TRBV28
j_call: TRBJ1-1

cdr3_aa: CASSQGLAGGRPYEQYF
cdr3_nt: TGCGCCAGCAGCCAAGGACTAGCGGGAGGGCGGCCCTACGAGCAGTACTTC
d_call: TRBD2
clone_size: .
cdr3_length: 17
v_call: TRBV4-1
j_call: TRBJ2-7

cdr3_aa: CASSLVTGPSNQPQHF
cdr3_nt: TGTGCCAGCAGCCTTGTAACTGGTCCTAGCAATCAGCCCCAGCATTTT
d_call: .
clone_size: .
cdr3_length: 16
v_call: TRBV28
j_call: TRBJ1-5

cdr3_aa: CASSSIHRGLGNQPQHF
cdr3_nt: TGTGCCAGCAGTTCTATACACAGGGGGCTGGGCAATCAGCCCCAGCATTTT
d_call: TRBD1
clone_size: .
cdr3_length: 17
v_call: TRBV27
j_call: TRBJ1-5

cdr3_aa: CAWGTSGPTDTQYF
cdr3_nt: TGTGCCTGGGGGACTAGCGGACCCACAGATACGCAGTATTTT
d_call: TRBD2
clone_size: .
cdr3_length: 14
v_call: TRBV30
j_call: TRBJ2-3

cdr3_aa: CASSLDRIDYEQYF
cdr3_nt: TGTGCCAGCAGCCTGGACAGGATCGACTACGAGCAGTACTTC
d_call: TRBD1
clone_size: few
cdr3_length: 14
v_call: TRBV5-4
j_call: TRBJ2-7

cdr3_aa: CSVEAGDYEQYF
cdr3_nt: TGCAGCGTTGAAGCAGGGGACTACGAGCAGTACTTC
d_call: .
clone_size: .
cdr3_length: 12
v_call: TRBV29-1
j_call: TRBJ2-7

cdr3_aa: CASSLDVGNQPQHF
cdr3_nt: TGCGCCAGCAGCTTGGATGTCGGCAATCAGCCCCAGCATTTT
d_call: .
clone_size: .
cdr3_length: 14
v_call: TRBV5-1
j_call: TRBJ1-5

cdr3_aa: CASQAGGSYNEQFF
cdr3_nt: TGTGCCAGTCAGGCGGGAGGCTCCTACAATGAGCAGTTCTTC
d_call: TRBD2
clone_size: few
cdr3_length: 14
v_call: TRBV7-9
j_call: TRBJ2-1